The 8 T cell receptor beta chains in this list originate from one sample, sequenced in a study of blood T cell repertoires in COVID-19. Using immunoSEQ multiplex PCR, the repertoire was profiled, and TCRdb retains in-frame clones only, with some absent. The sample consists of under 85,000 clones, around 84% of them appearing once. Sample: peripheral blood. The receptors derive from a man aged 45-65 years with acute or convalescent COVID-19.

V is TRBV7-3 and J is TRBJ2-3; D might be TRBD2 (5 bases). The CDR3 runs 13 residues. Germline V gene sequence: CDR1 SGHTA, CDR2 FQGTGA. Trimming left V 5 bases short and J 2 bases short, with 8 bases between. For the CDR3, the DNA is TGTGCCAGCAGCAACGGGGTCACAGATACGCAGTATTTT. Protein product: CASSNGVTDTQYF.

The chain employs TRBV5-1 and TRBJ1-2; D is uncertain. This CDR3 spans 15 amino acids. Germline V gene data show CDR1 as SGHRS and CDR2 as YFSETQ. Trimming removed 6 bases at V and 7 bases at J, with 22 bases between. CDR3 bases: TGCGCCAGCACCCAACAAGATAGTGCCCTAGGTGGCTACACCTTC. It is translated as CASTQQDSALGGYTF.

The chain uses TRBV4-2 and TRBJ2-3; a possible D gene is TRBD1 (6 bases). Germline loops: CDR1 LGHNA, CDR2 YNFKEQ. V lost 3 bases, J lost 3 bases, and 10 bases lay in between. The CDR3 runs to 14 residues. CDR3 sequence: CASSHAGTTDTQYF. DNA for the CDR3: TGTGCCAGCAGCCATGCCGGGACAACAGATACGCAGTATTTT.

V is TRBV19 and J is TRBJ1-2; TRBD1 matches at 7 bases. Germline trimming cut 3 bases from V and 2 bases from J; bases unmatched to any gene: 9. The CDR3 length is 16 residues. Germline lookup yields CDR1 LNHDA and CDR2 SQIVND (reference sequence). CDR3 amino acids: CASSIVGDRSNYGYTF. The CDR3 DNA is TGTGCCAGTAGTATTGTAGGGGACAGATCCAACTATGGCTACACCTTC.

This clone was found many times. The chain employs TRBV7-2 and TRBJ1-5; D may be TRBD1 (6 bases). Trimming took off 1 base at V and 7 bases at J, with 17 bases between the two ends. From germline, CDR1 is SGHTA and CDR2 FQGNSA. The CDR3 is 16 amino acids. The CDR3 nucleotides read TGTGCCAGCAGCTTAGTTCGTAACAGGGTGTACCAGCCCCAGCATTTT. Amino acids: CASSLVRNRVYQPQHF.

The genes are TRBV13 and TRBJ2-7; D is perhaps TRBD1 (6 bases). Between the trimmed V and J ends, which lost 4 bases and 5 bases, there was a span of 12 bases. This CDR3 region has 13 residues. Per the germline V gene, CDR1 is PRHDT and CDR2 is FYEKMQ (reference sequence). Here the CDR3 reads CASSSSDSHEQYF. In DNA, the CDR3 is TGTGCCAGCAGCTCCTCGGACAGCCACGAGCAGTACTTC.

This clone was found a few times. CDR3 amino acids: CATSDFTGPQETQYF. CDR3 in DNA: TGTGCCACCAGTGATTTTACAGGCCCCCAAGAGACCCAGTACTTC. The chain combines TRBV24-1 with TRBJ2-5, with D possibly matching TRBD1 (5 bases). Germline V CDR1 and CDR2: KGHDR, SFDVKD. CDR3 length equals 15 residues. V was pared by 1 base and J by 1 base, with 9 bases between.

The chain uses TRBV7-2 and TRBJ2-3; a weak D match, TRBD2 (7 bases). The V end was cut by 8 bases, the J end by 6 bases, with 15 bases between. The CDR3 totals 13 residues. In germline, CDR1 is SGHTA, CDR2 FQGNSA. CDR3 coding DNA: TGTGCCAGCGAGGGGGGGGCATCCGATACGCAGTATTTT. Its protein product is CASEGGASDTQYF.